This T cell receptor (beta chain) was documented in a study of CD8 T cells in Susac syndrome. In blood CD8+ and CD4+ T cells, TCR beta underwent sequencing. Turning to this clonotype: What it binds is not known.

General observations from the study: The TCR sequencing and HLA analysis in the study involved a relatively small number of individuals, as the study acknowledged.

The RNA, about 0.45 to 1 ug, was put through reverse transcription using random hexamers. Amplification of TCR beta CDR3 was carried out by immunoSEQ multiplex PCR, which covered 54 Vbeta and 13 Jbeta segments. One entry per CDR3 protein, called by TCRdb with MiXCR from the immunoSEQ multiplex PCR reads. The repertoire holds some 100,000 distinct CDR3 sequences, with roughly 92% as singletons. The sequenced material came from CD8+ T cells from PBMCs. This clonotype was obtained from a human donor in good health.

DNA of the CDR3: TGTGCCGGGCGATGGACCGGGGGAAGCGGGGAGCTGTTTTTT. Translated, it gives CAGRWTGGSGELFF. This chain uses TRBV30 with TRBJ2-2, with D perhaps matching TRBD2 (6 bases). V was clipped by 8 bases and J by 7 bases, with 20 bases between them. Germline CDR1 reads GTSNPN; CDR2 reads SVGIG (reference sequence). The length of the CDR3 is 14 residues.